This T cell receptor (beta chain) is from a study of OX40 agonist ivuxolimab in advanced cancers. Broadly, across the study: Ivuxolimab, which targeted the costimulatory receptor OX40 (CD134), was an agonistic, fully human IgG2 monoclonal antibody. Intravenous ivuxolimab was administered to patients every 2 weeks at six dose levels: 0.01, 0.1, 0.3, 1.5, 3 and 10 mg/kg. Of the roughly 50 dose-escalation patients, hepatocellular carcinoma was present in some 19, melanoma in some 15, renal cell carcinoma in 9 and head and neck cancer in 9. A male proportion of 70% to 90% and a mean age of approximately 62 years, ranging from roughly 23 to 80, were recorded for the dose-escalation cohort. Patients were allowed to have had prior anti-PD-1, anti-PD-L1 or anti-CTLA-4 therapy, and around 37% of the dose-escalation patients had previously received checkpoint inhibitors. Three dose-escalation patients achieved partial responses, one with hepatocellular carcinoma and two with cutaneous melanoma. The purpose of peripheral TCRbeta sequencing was to test whether ivuxolimab changed TCR sequence diversity and led to clonal T-cell expansion. The paper describes the monotherapy dose-escalation part (N of about 55 patients) of the phase I trial of ivuxolimab. Beyond this particular receptor, the publication reports: The antigen specificity of the clonally expanded peripheral T cells was not determined. Partial responders in the 0.1-3.0 mg/kg groups had among the lowest normalized peripheral clonal expansion, especially among CD8+ T cells. After ivuxolimab, CD8+ T cells had more expanded clones than CD4+ T cells on average. At doses of 0.1 to 3.0 mg/kg, clonal expansion of both CD4+ and CD8+ blood T cells was observed from baseline to week 6. Low levels of normalized T-cell clonal expansion were also seen in some patients who did not respond.

Patients with a history of autoimmune disease or receiving systemic immunosuppression were excluded from the trial. Peripheral blood for TCR sequencing was collected from all dose cohorts at baseline, on cycle 4 day 1, and on cycle 7 day 1. Samples were obtained from an open-label, multicenter, first-in-human phase I dose-escalation trial of ivuxolimab. Adults with locally advanced or metastatic melanoma, renal cell carcinoma, hepatocellular carcinoma or head and neck squamous cell carcinoma were enrolled in the trial. Before TCR sequencing, CD4+ and CD8+ T cells were separately sorted from peripheral blood. In the case of this clone: The antigen it binds to is not known. No base quality values were provided; no much bigger clone lies one nucleotide off.

Genomic DNA was extracted from sorted cells for sequencing of the TCRbeta CDR3 region. The immunoSEQ Assay was used for sequencing of TCRbeta CDR3 regions. Sourced from immuneACCESS, this table was stored by TCRdb with only in-frame sequences that have V and J called. A share of the clones is absent; for the studies checked, an unresolved V gene accounts for under half, and the remainder has no known explanation. Across this sample there are tens of thousands of clones, with about nine tenths seen only once. The top ten clones comprise 25% of the sample. The CDR3 measures 14 amino acids from cysteine to phenylalanine. Only CDR3 DNA is held: 42 bases, read in frame from base 1. CDR1 and CDR2 are drawn from the germline V gene: MNHEY, SVGAGI. V and J are trimmed by 2 bases and 6 bases, and the gene matches miss 6 bases of the junction.

The sequence derives from an adult with an advanced solid tumor such as melanoma, head and neck, liver or kidney cancer. Here the chain combines TRBV6-5 and TRBJ1-1, with 7 bases in between that match TRBD1. The sequenced sample was CD4+ or CD8+ T cells sorted from blood, obtained in a trial of the OX40 agonist ivuxolimab. The sequenced DNA is TGTGCCAGCAGTTACCAGACAGGGTTCGCTGAAGCTTTCTTT. It translates to CASSYQTGFAEAFF.